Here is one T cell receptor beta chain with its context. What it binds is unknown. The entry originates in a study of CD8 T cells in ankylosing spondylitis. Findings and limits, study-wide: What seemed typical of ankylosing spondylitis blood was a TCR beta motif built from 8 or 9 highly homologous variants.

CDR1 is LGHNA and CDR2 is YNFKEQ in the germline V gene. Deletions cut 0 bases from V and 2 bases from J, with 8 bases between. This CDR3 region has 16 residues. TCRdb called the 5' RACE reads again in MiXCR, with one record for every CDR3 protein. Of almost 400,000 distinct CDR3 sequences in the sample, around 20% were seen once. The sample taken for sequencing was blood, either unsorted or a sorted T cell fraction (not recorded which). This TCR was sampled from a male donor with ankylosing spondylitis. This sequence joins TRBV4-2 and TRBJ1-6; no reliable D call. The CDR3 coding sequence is TGTGCCAGCAGCCAAGACTACAGCCCCTATAATTCACCCCTCCACTTT. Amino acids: CASSQDYSPYNSPLHF.